Following are 17 T cell receptor beta chains from one sample sequenced in a study of T cell repertoires in aging, cancer and after chemotherapy. Peripheral blood genomic DNA, not sorted cells or RNA, was the template. TRB rearrangements spanning V, D and J were amplified using mixed TRB-A/B primers. TCRdb independently ran MiXCR on the multiplex PCR reads; one entry per CDR3 protein. In the table there are several thousand distinct CDR3 sequences, around 20% of which are singletons. The specimen sequenced was blood. These receptors originate from a human donor with a blood cancer.

This clonotype showed up just a few times. The chain employs TRBV7-9 and TRBJ1-5, with D hard to call. Trimming cost V 2 bases and J 7 bases, with 6 bases left between them. The germline V gene has CDR1 SEHNR and CDR2 FQNEAQ (reference sequence). This CDR3 is 12 amino acids long. For the CDR3, the DNA is TGTGCCAGCAGCTTAATCGGACAGCCCCAGCATTTT. It yields the protein CASSLIGQPQHF.

This clonotype is medium-sized. The chain combines TRBV5-5 with TRBJ1-1; TRBD1 aligns across 7 bases. CDR3 size: 13 residues. Germline CDR1 reads SGHKS; CDR2 reads YYEKEE (reference sequence). The V gene end was trimmed by 1 base and the J gene end by 4 bases; junction bases not matched to a gene: 1. Written as DNA, the CDR3 is TGTGCCAGCAGCTTGCAGGGGGGCACTGAAGCTTTCTTT. Translated: CASSLQGGTEAFF.

For the CDR3, the DNA is TGTGCCAGCAGTTACCCCGGGACAGGGGCAAACGGCTACACCTTC. It yields the protein CASSYPGTGANGYTF. This chain connects TRBV6-2 or TRBV6-3 to TRBJ1-2, with TRBD1 identical over 10 bases. Losses at the gene ends were 2 bases for V and 8 bases for J; bases not matched to a gene: 8. This CDR3 comprises 15 residues. Looked up from germline, CDR1 is MNHEY and CDR2 is SVGEGT.

As for this clonotype: The junction shows a germline mismatch at one end, possibly a read error. V is TRBV6-5 and J is TRBJ1-5, with D unresolved. Germline assignment: CDR1 MNHEY and CDR2 SVGAGI. The CDR3 length is 14 residues. CDR3 nucleotides: TGTCCCAGCAGCGCCCCGGGCTCCAATCAGCCCCAGCATTTT. Translation gives CPSSAPGSNQPQHF.

This clonotype is categorized as large. J is TRBJ2-2 and V is TRBV11-1, with TRBD2 matching over 7 bases. From germline, CDR1 is SGHAT and CDR2 FQDESV (reference sequence). The CDR3 has 14 residues. V lost 4 bases and J lost 6; bases outside the gene matches: 5. The CDR3 sequence: CASSSRLAAGELFF. The CDR3 DNA reads TGTGCCAGCAGCTCCAGACTAGCAGCCGGGGAGCTGTTTTTT. The whole variable domain, filled in from reference TRBV11-1 and TRBJ2-2, reads EAEVAQSPRYKITEKSQAVAFWCDPISGHATLYWYRQILGQGPELLVQFQDESVVDDSQLPKDRFSAERLKGVDSTLKIQPAELGDSAMYLCASSSRLAAGELFFGEGSRLTVL.

The rearrangement uses TRBV6-2 or TRBV6-3 and TRBJ2-7; 10 bases match TRBD1. CDR3 length: 16 amino acids. The germline V gene has CDR1 MNHEY and CDR2 SVGEGT. V dropped 7 bases and J dropped 5; count of bases not matched to a gene: 14. The CDR3 DNA sequence: TGTGCCAGCAAGGGGGGTTACGGGACAGGGGCCGACGAGCAGTACTTC. Its protein product is CASKGGYGTGADEQYF.

In its sample, this clonotype is medium-sized. This chain links TRBV7-6 with TRBJ2-7, with D perhaps TRBD2 (5 bases). CDR3 length: 15 amino acids. Trimming pared 3 bases from V and 3 bases from J, leaving 15 bases between. The germline V gene has CDR1 SGHVS and CDR2 FNYEAQ. For the CDR3, the DNA is TGTGCCAGCAGCTTGGGGTGGACTGGTGGCTACGAGCAGTACTTC. This translates into CASSLGWTGGYEQYF. Full variable domain (remainder filled in from reference TRBV7-6 and TRBJ2-7): GAGVSQSPRYKVTKRGQDVALRCDPISGHVSLYWYRQALGQGPEFLTYFNYEAQQDKSGLPNDRFSAERPEGSISTLTIQRTEQRDSAMYRCASSLGWTGGYEQYFGPGTRLTVT.

This clonotype was seen more than once but under ten times. The gene calls are TRBV12-3 or TRBV12-4 and TRBJ2-5; D is ambiguous. This CDR3 has 15 amino acids. V shed 3 bases and J shed 5 bases, with 16 bases lying between them. The CDR3 nucleotides are TGTGCCAGCAGTTTCGCCGTCCCGTCCGGGGAGACCCAGTACTTC. Translating gives CASSFAVPSGETQYF.

This clonotype was found a few times. This chain uses TRBV5-1 with TRBJ2-1, with D maybe TRBD2 (5 bases). The CDR3 is 15 amino acids. V lost 2 bases and J lost 0, with 9 bases in between. Looked up from germline, CDR1 is SGHRS and CDR2 is YFSETQ. CDR3 DNA sequence: TGCGCCAGCAGCTTTCAAGGGAGCTCCTACAATGAGCAGTTCTTC. This encodes CASSFQGSSYNEQFF. Using reference TRBV5-1 and TRBJ2-1 for the parts outside the CDR3, the full variable domain is KAGVTQTPRYLIKTRGQQVTLSCSPISGHRSVSWYQQTPGQGLQFLFEYFSETQRNKGNFPGRFSGRQFSNSRSEMNVSTLELGDSALYLCASSFQGSSYNEQFFGPGTRLTVL.

This clonotype is medium-sized. This sequence joins TRBV7-6 and TRBJ2-7; D is ambiguous. The germline V and J ends were trimmed by 1 base and 1 base, with 5 bases remaining between them. The CDR3 consists of 13 residues. Germline CDR1 reads SGHVS; CDR2 reads FNYEAQ. The CDR3 is CASSLGESYEQYF. As DNA, the CDR3 is TGTGCCAGCAGCTTAGGGGAATCCTACGAGCAGTACTTC.

This clonotype ranks as medium-sized. V is TRBV6-6 and J is TRBJ2-7; 7 positions agree with TRBD1. Looked up from germline, CDR1 is MNHNY and CDR2 is SVGAGI (reference sequence). Unmatched junction bases numbered 9, after V lost 7 bases and J lost 0 bases. This CDR3 contains 15 residues. The CDR3, as DNA: TGTGCCAGCACCCCCACGGACAGGCACTCCTACGAGCAGTACTTC. Translating gives CASTPTDRHSYEQYF.

This clonotype was detected a few times. The CDR3, as DNA: TGTGCCAGCAGCTTGGGACAGGGGGGGAATTATGGCTACACCTTC. Its translation: CASSLGQGGNYGYTF. The V gene is TRBV7-2, the J gene TRBJ1-2; TRBD1 agrees at 11 bases. The V and J ends lost 3 bases and 5 bases, in that order; junction bases with no gene match: 5. The CDR3 runs 15 residues. Germline V CDR1 and CDR2: SGHTA, FQGNSA.

V gene TRBV7-2 combines with J gene TRBJ2-3; 8 nucleotides align to TRBD2. This CDR3 is 15 amino acids long. The V and J ends lost 2 bases and 6 bases, in that order; junction bases with no gene match: 7. CDR1 is SGHTA, CDR2 FQGNSA, per germline. CDR3 bases: TGTGCCAGCAGCTTACGAAGCGGGGGCATGGATACGCAGTATTTT. Protein product: CASSLRSGGMDTQYF.

The rearrangement joins TRBV5-1 to TRBJ1-3; 9 nucleotides line up with TRBD1. The CDR3 extends over 16 amino acids. V gave up 0 bases and J gave up 3 bases; unmatched junction bases: 4. Germline CDR1 and CDR2: SGHRS and YFSETQ. CDR3 loop: CASSLVQGAGGNTIYF. CDR3 nucleotide sequence: TGCGCCAGCAGCTTGGTACAGGGGGCAGGTGGAAACACCATATATTTT.

This clonotype is classed as medium-sized. This chain joins TRBV5-1 and TRBJ2-1, with 10 bases identical to TRBD2. This CDR3 comprises 16 residues. V gave up 1 base and J gave up 5 bases; unmatched junction bases: 6. CDR1 and CDR2 from the germline V gene are SGHRS and YFSETQ. The CDR3 here is CASSLIVGLADNEQFF. CDR3 DNA: TGCGCCAGCAGCTTGATAGTCGGACTAGCGGACAATGAGCAGTTCTTC.

The rearrangement links TRBV5-4 to TRBJ2-3, with 8 bases that match TRBD2. The CDR3 extends over 17 amino acids. The germline V gene has CDR1 SGHNT and CDR2 YYREEE (reference sequence). V lost 0 bases to trimming and J lost 1 base; unmatched junction nucleotides: 7. Here the CDR3 reads CASSLAISGDRTDTQYF. The CDR3 DNA is TGTGCCAGCAGCTTGGCCATTAGCGGGGATCGCACAGATACGCAGTATTTT.

As concerns this clonotype: A much larger clone is a single base away; this may be a read error. The chain couples TRBV6-2 or TRBV6-3 to TRBJ2-5; 7 bases match TRBD1. This CDR3 is 15 amino acids long. Trimming removed 6 bases from V and 5 bases from J; junction bases left unmatched: 12. Germline CDR1 reads MNHEY; CDR2 reads SVGEGT. CDR3 amino acids: CASSRGRGTWETQYF. In DNA, the CDR3 is TGTGCCAGCAGCAGGGGCAGGGGGACGTGGGAGACCCAGTACTTC.